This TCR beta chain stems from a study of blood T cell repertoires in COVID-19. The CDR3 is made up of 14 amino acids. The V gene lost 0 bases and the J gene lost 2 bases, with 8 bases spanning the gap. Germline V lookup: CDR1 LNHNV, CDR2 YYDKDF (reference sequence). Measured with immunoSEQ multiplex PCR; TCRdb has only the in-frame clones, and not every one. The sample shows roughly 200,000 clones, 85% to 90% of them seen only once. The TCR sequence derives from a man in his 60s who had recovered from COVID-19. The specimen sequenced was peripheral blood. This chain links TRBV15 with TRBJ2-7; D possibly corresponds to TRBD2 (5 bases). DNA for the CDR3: TGTGCCACCAGCAGAGAGGGGAGAACCTACGAGCAGTACTTC. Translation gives CATSREGRTYEQYF.